This record covers a single T cell receptor (beta chain). The target antigen is unknown. These data are taken from a study of T cell responses to AZD1222 COVID-19 vaccine. CDR1 and CDR2 (germline): LGHDT, YNNKEL (reference sequence). Deletions cut 1 base from V and 4 bases from J, with 8 bases between. The CDR3 has 15 residues. Whole-study findings and limits: Following two doses of AZD1222, Spike-specific TCR breadth and depth rose. White British ancestry dominated among donors, who included more females, and clonal diversity was possibly underestimated.

The assay was immunoSEQ multiplex PCR, and TCRdb's table has in-frame clones only and misses some. The profile covers about 140,000 clones, with around nine tenths appearing a single time and 4.7% taken by the ten largest. The receptor was derived from an adult in good health. This rearrangement joins TRBV3-1 (or the pseudogene TRBV3-2) to TRBJ2-6; D assignment may be TRBD1 or TRBD2 (5 bases each). The starting material was peripheral blood, obtained on day 0 of AZD1222 vaccination. The CDR3 loop reads CASSQAGTGANVLTF. The CDR3 coding sequence is TGTGCCAGCAGCCAAGCTGGGACCGGGGCCAACGTCCTGACTTTC.